This T cell receptor beta chain was sequenced during a study of control samples from healthy donors and cancer patients. This table comes from immunoSEQ multiplex PCR, and its TCRdb copy is limited to in-frame clones, with some not included. This table holds some 49,000 clones, 90% to 95% found once. Per germline, CDR1 SGHTA and CDR2 FQGNSA. Trimming cost V 2 bases and J 8 bases, with 13 bases left between them. CDR3 length: 14 amino acids. The chain is built from TRBV7-2 and TRBJ2-4; D is perhaps TRBD2 (7 bases). This sequence was found in a young man with colorectal cancer. The specimen sequenced was PBMCs. The CDR3 loop reads CASSLLGGRDIQYF. The CDR3 bases are TGTGCCAGCAGCTTATTGGGGGGGCGCGACATTCAGTACTTC. Together with reference TRBV7-2 and TRBJ2-4, the CDR3 gives the full variable domain: GAGVSQSPSNKVTEKGKDVELRCDPISGHTALYWYRQSLGQGLEFLIYFQGNSAPDKSGLPSDRFSAERTGGSVSTLTIQRTQQEDSAVYLCASSLLGGRDIQYFGAGTRLSVL.